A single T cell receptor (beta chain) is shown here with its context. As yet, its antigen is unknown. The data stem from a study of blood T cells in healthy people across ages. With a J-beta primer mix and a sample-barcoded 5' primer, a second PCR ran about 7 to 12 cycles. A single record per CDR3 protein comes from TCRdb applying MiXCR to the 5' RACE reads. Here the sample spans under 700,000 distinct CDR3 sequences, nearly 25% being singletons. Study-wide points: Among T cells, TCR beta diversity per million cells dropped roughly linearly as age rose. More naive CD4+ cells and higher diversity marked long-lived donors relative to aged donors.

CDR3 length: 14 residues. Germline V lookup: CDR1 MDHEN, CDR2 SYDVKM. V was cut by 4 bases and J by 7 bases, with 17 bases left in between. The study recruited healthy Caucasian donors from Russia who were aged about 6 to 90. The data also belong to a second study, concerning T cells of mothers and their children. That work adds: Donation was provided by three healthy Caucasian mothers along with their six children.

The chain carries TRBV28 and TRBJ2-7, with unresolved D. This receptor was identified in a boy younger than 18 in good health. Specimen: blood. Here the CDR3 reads CASSSPSTAREQYF. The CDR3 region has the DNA TGTGCCAGCAGTTCCCCCTCCACGGCGAGGGAGCAGTACTTC.